This TCR beta chain was found in a study of radiation and T cells in renal cell carcinoma. The method was immunoSEQ multiplex PCR; TCRdb's version includes in-frame clones alone and lacks a portion of them. Among roughly 100,000 clones listed, around 83% were seen once. General study findings and limits: Baseline intratumoral clonotype presence is unknown without pretreatment biopsies. In blood, top tumor clones expanded by 2 weeks, shrinking by 4.

The CDR3 runs to 14 residues. In germline, CDR1 is LNHNV, CDR2 YYDKDF (reference sequence). Trimming stripped 5 bases from V and 5 bases from J, with 15 bases between. Regarding time point: blood 4 weeks post-SBRT, at nephrectomy. The treatment is: 15 Gy SBRT to primary tumor, nephrectomy 4 weeks later. Regarding this clone: Its matching antigen is unknown.

The sequencing here drew on blood, taken from a patient whose treatment included radiotherapy and nephrectomy. J is TRBJ1-2 and V is TRBV15; the D gene is possibly TRBD1 (5 bases). The receptor comes from a man aged 55-75 years with renal cell carcinoma. CDR3 loop: CATSPAQGEYGYTF. The CDR3 DNA reads as TGTGCCACCAGCCCTGCCCAGGGAGAGTATGGCTACACCTTC.